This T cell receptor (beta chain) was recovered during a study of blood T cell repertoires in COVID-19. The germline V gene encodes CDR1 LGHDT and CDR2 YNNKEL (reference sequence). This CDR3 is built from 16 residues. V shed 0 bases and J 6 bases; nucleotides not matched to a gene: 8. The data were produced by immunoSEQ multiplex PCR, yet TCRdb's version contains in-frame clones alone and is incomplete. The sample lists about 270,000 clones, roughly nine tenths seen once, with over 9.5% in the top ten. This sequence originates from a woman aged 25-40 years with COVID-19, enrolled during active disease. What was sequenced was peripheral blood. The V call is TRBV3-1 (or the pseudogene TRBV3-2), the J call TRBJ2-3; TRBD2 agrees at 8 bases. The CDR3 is CASSQDRRGDPDTQYF. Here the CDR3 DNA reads TGTGCCAGCAGCCAAGACCGGCGGGGGGATCCCGATACGCAGTATTTT.